Below are 26 T cell receptor beta chains sequenced from a single sample in a study of CD8 T cells in Susac syndrome. The RNA, roughly 0.45 to 1 ug, was put through reverse transcription using random hexamers. TCRdb used MiXCR to reprocess the immunoSEQ multiplex PCR reads, holding one entry per CDR3 protein. The table has 150,000 to 200,000 distinct CDR3 sequences, 95% seen once; the top ten hold around 0.093%. Sequencing was carried out using CD4+ T cells from PBMCs. The receptor set was obtained from a human donor with multiple sclerosis.

The V and J genes are TRBV20-1 and TRBJ2-1; no clear D. Germline V gene data show CDR1 as DFQATT and CDR2 as SNEGSKA (reference sequence). CDR3 length: 13 residues. Trimming pared 7 bases from V and 0 bases from J, leaving 10 bases between. The CDR3 DNA reads TGCAGTGTCCCGCCGAGCTCCTACAATGAGCAGTTCTTC. Translated, it gives CSVPPSSYNEQFF.

The CDR3 DNA sequence: TGCAGCGTTGACCGGGGGGGTAACGAGCAGTACTTC. Amino acids: CSVDRGGNEQYF. J is TRBJ2-7 and V is TRBV29-1; 8 nucleotides match TRBD2. V shed 3 bases and J 5 bases; nucleotides not matched to a gene: 3. This CDR3 spans 12 amino acids. Germline CDR1 reads SQVTM; CDR2 reads ANQGSEA.

This clonotype was counted a few times. The rearrangement joins TRBV20-1 to TRBJ2-3; a possible D gene is TRBD2 (5 bases). Trimming removed 1 base at V and 1 base at J, with 12 bases between. The CDR3 contains 15 residues. Germline V gene data show CDR1 as DFQATT and CDR2 as SNEGSKA (reference sequence). The DNA of the CDR3 is TGCAGTGCTAGAGTCAGCGGAGGCGGCACAGATACGCAGTATTTT. Encoded protein: CSARVSGGGTDTQYF.

This clonotype is a singleton in its sample. The V call is TRBV20-1, the J call TRBJ2-3; 12 bases are a match to TRBD2. V lost 3 bases and J lost 1; bases outside the gene matches: 5. The V gene's germline CDR1 is DFQATT and CDR2 SNEGSKA (reference sequence). This CDR3 is 16 amino acids long. CDR3 in DNA: TGCAGTGCTAGCCCCTGGACTAGCGGGGGCACAGATACGCAGTATTTT. This encodes CSASPWTSGGTDTQYF.

The chain combines TRBV3-1 with TRBJ2-1; TRBD2 might be the D (6 bases). CDR3 length: 16 residues. CDR1 is LGHDT and CDR2 is YNNKEL in the germline V gene (reference sequence). V shed 0 bases and J shed 0 bases, with 9 bases lying between them. The CDR3 nucleotides are TGTGCCAGCAGCCAAGACGTCGGGGGCTCCTACAATGAGCAGTTCTTC. Encoded protein: CASSQDVGGSYNEQFF.

This clonotype appeared a single time. The J gene is TRBJ1-2, the V gene TRBV4-1; D possibly corresponds to TRBD1 (5 bases). The CDR3 has 15 amino acids. V was shortened by 0 bases and J by 7 bases, with 15 bases between the two germline ends. In germline, CDR1 is MGHRA, CDR2 YSYEKL. The CDR3 is CASSQDQTGGFGYTF. CDR3 DNA sequence: TGCGCCAGCAGCCAAGATCAAACAGGCGGGTTTGGCTACACCTTC.

This chain links TRBV6-5 with TRBJ2-1; weak D call: TRBD2 (7 bases). CDR1 and CDR2 (germline): MNHEY, SVGAGI. This CDR3 comprises 16 residues. V lost 2 bases and J lost 10, with 21 bases in between. The DNA for the CDR3 is TGTGCCAGCAGTTACCCCGCCCGGGGGGCCCTGCGGGAGCAGTTCTTC. Its translation: CASSYPARGALREQFF.

This clonotype is a singleton in its sample. The chain couples TRBV30 to TRBJ2-7, with TRBD1 matching over 9 bases. Germline V lookup: CDR1 GTSNPN, CDR2 SVGIG (reference sequence). V shed 3 bases and J 5 bases; nucleotides not matched to a gene: 5. The CDR3 length is 13 residues. CDR3 amino acids: CAWRDRGANEQYF. As DNA, the CDR3 is TGTGCCTGGAGGGACAGGGGAGCCAACGAGCAGTACTTC.

The rearrangement links TRBV7-2 to TRBJ2-7; TRBD2 is a possible D gene (5 bases). Per the germline V gene, CDR1 is SGHTA and CDR2 is FQGNSA. The V gene lost 5 bases and the J gene lost 2 bases, with 19 bases spanning the gap. This CDR3 spans 16 amino acids. CDR3 sequence: CASSPRLAGATYEQYF. Written as DNA, the CDR3 is TGTGCCAGCAGCCCTCGTCTAGCCGGTGCGACCTACGAGCAGTACTTC.

This chain uses TRBV30 with TRBJ1-2; D is uncertain. The V gene lost 5 bases and the J gene lost 4 bases, with 8 bases spanning the gap. Germline V gene lookup returns CDR1 GTSNPN and CDR2 SVGIG (reference sequence). CDR3 size: 11 residues. The CDR3 nucleotides read TGTGCCTGGGCCTCCGGCTATGGCTACACCTTC. It translates to CAWASGYGYTF.

This chain joins TRBV13 and TRBJ1-3; 7 bases map to TRBD1. J was trimmed by 0 bases and V by 2 bases; bases with no gene match: 7. This CDR3 is 17 amino acids long. CDR1 is PRHDT and CDR2 is FYEKMQ in the germline V gene (reference sequence). The CDR3 DNA is TGTGCCAGCAGCTTAACAGGGGCGCCCTCCTCTGGAAACACCATATATTTT. It specifies CASSLTGAPSSGNTIYF.

V is TRBV7-9 and J is TRBJ1-6; D gene ambiguous. The CDR3 consists of 14 residues. V was cut by 2 bases and J by 5 bases, with 7 bases left in between. The germline V gene has CDR1 SEHNR and CDR2 FQNEAQ (reference sequence). The CDR3 loop is CASSLIGDNSPLHF. CDR3 in DNA: TGTGCCAGCAGCTTAATCGGAGATAATTCACCCCTCCACTTT.

The V call is TRBV5-1, the J call TRBJ2-5; TRBD1 agrees at 11 bases. This CDR3 has 15 residues. Germline V gene sequence: CDR1 SGHRS, CDR2 YFSETQ. V lost 3 bases, J lost 5 bases, and 6 bases stayed unmatched. This CDR3 is CASSSWTGGWETQYF. CDR3 sequence (DNA): TGCGCCAGCAGCTCTTGGACAGGGGGCTGGGAGACCCAGTACTTC.

CDR3 nucleotide sequence: TGCGCCAGCAGCGAGGAGCCTGCGAACTATGGCTACACCTTC. The encoded protein is CASSEEPANYGYTF. V and J are TRBV5-1 and TRBJ1-2; D ambiguous. This CDR3 is built from 14 residues. Per the germline V gene, CDR1 is SGHRS and CDR2 is YFSETQ. The ends were cut back, 4 bases at V and 2 bases at J, with 12 bases in the middle.

This rearrangement joins TRBV5-1 to TRBJ1-2, with 9 nucleotides matching TRBD1. Trimming took 6 bases from V and 8 from J; bases not matched to a gene: 14. Germline CDR1 is SGHRS and CDR2 is YFSETQ. The CDR3 sequence is 15 residues long. For the CDR3, the DNA is TGCGCCAGCACGCGAAAGGATCGGACAGGGGAAGGCTACACCTTC. This gives the protein CASTRKDRTGEGYTF.

In DNA, the CDR3 is TGTGCCAGCAGCGTAGGTTCCCCAAATCTGAACACTGAAGCTTTCTTT. Its protein product is CASSVGSPNLNTEAFF. The chain links TRBV9 to TRBJ1-1; D ambiguous. The CDR3 extends over 16 amino acids. V gave up 0 bases and J gave up 0 bases, with 12 bases separating them. The germline CDR1 and CDR2 sequences are SGDLS and YYNGEE.

This clonotype was observed a handful of times. V usage is TRBV11-2 and J usage is TRBJ2-5; D remains ambiguous. The V end was cut by 4 bases, the J end by 9 bases, with 12 bases between. CDR1 SGHAT and CDR2 FQNNGV come from the germline V gene. This CDR3 region has 12 residues. CDR3 in DNA: TGTGCCAGCAGCTACCAGCTTGGGGCCCAGTACTTC. Amino acid sequence: CASSYQLGAQYF.

Here the CDR3 DNA reads TGTGCCAGCAGCCAAGTAAGGGGAGATTTTGACTATGGCTACACCTTC. Translating gives CASSQVRGDFDYGYTF. The chain has TRBV3-1 and TRBJ1-2, with D possibly matching TRBD1 (5 bases). The CDR3 has 16 amino acids. Germline lookup yields CDR1 LGHDT and CDR2 YNNKEL (reference sequence). Between the trimmed V and J ends, which lost 1 base and 3 bases, there was a span of 15 bases.

This chain connects TRBV10-3 to TRBJ2-7; 7 bases match TRBD2. Per the germline V gene, CDR1 is ENHRY and CDR2 is SYGVKD. The trim removed 0 bases at V and 3 bases at J, leaving 2 bases unmatched. This CDR3 contains 14 residues. In DNA, the CDR3 is TGTGCCATCAGTGAGTCCCGGGGGGACTACGAGCAGTACTTC. The encoded protein is CAISESRGDYEQYF.

This sequence joins TRBV7-9 and TRBJ1-1; D uncertain. The CDR3 is 18 residues long. Deletions cut 5 bases from V and 0 bases from J, with 22 bases between. Germline V gives CDR1 SEHNR, CDR2 FQNEAQ (reference sequence). The CDR3 nucleotides are TGTGCCAGCAGCATAAATAACCTAGGACGGCTGATGAACACTGAAGCTTTCTTT. Its translation: CASSINNLGRLMNTEAFF.

CDR3 nucleotides: TGTGCCAGCAGCCACGGGACTAGCGGGGGAGATACGCAGTATTTT. Protein: CASSHGTSGGDTQYF. J is TRBJ2-3 and V is TRBV3-1; the match to TRBD2 covers 14 bases. J was trimmed by 5 bases and V by 3 bases; bases with no gene match: 1. The CDR3 extends over 15 amino acids. The V gene's germline CDR1 is LGHDT and CDR2 YNNKEL (reference sequence).

This clonotype was seen once. This chain uses TRBV27 with TRBJ2-2; 15 bases map to TRBD2. CDR3 length: 19 amino acids. Trimming cost V 7 bases and J 0 bases; bases outside gene matches: 9. The germline V gene encodes CDR1 MNHEY and CDR2 SMNVEV (reference sequence). The CDR3 here is CASIPGGLAGGTNTGELFF. CDR3 in DNA: TGTGCCAGCATCCCAGGGGGACTAGCGGGGGGAACGAACACCGGGGAGCTGTTTTTT.

The chain employs TRBV29-1 and TRBJ1-2, with unresolved D. Trimming removed 6 bases from V and 8 bases from J, with 13 bases in between. The germline CDR1 and CDR2 sequences are SQVTM and ANQGSEA. CDR3 length: 11 residues. The CDR3 is CSVADTGGYTF. The CDR3 DNA sequence: TGCAGCGTCGCTGACACCGGCGGCTACACCTTC. The entire variable domain, with the rest obtained from reference TRBV29-1 and TRBJ1-2, is as follows: SAVISQKPSRDICQRGTSLTIQCQVDSQVTMMFWYRQQPGQSLTLIATANQGSEATYESGFVIDKFPISRPNLTFSTLTVSNMSPEDSSIYLCSVADTGGYTFGSGTRLTVV.

The chain couples TRBV7-2 to TRBJ2-5; tentative D call: TRBD1 (6 bases). Germline CDR1 is SGHTA and CDR2 is FQGNSA. Trimming removed 6 bases from V and 4 bases from J, with 15 bases in between. The CDR3 totals 14 residues. The CDR3 region is CASSFRHRVETQYF. CDR3 coding DNA: TGTGCCAGCAGTTTCAGACACAGGGTAGAGACCCAGTACTTC.

This sequence joins TRBV29-1 and TRBJ1-2; D might be TRBD1 (6 bases). This CDR3 region has 12 residues. CDR1 and CDR2 (germline): SQVTM, ANQGSEA. V was trimmed by 4 bases and J by 8 bases, leaving 14 bases between them. The CDR3 nucleotides read TGCAGCGTTGCGACAGGCTTGTACGGCTACACCTTC. Residues: CSVATGLYGYTF. Looking up the rest from reference TRBV29-1 and TRBJ1-2 gives the full variable domain: SAVISQKPSRDICQRGTSLTIQCQVDSQVTMMFWYRQQPGQSLTLIATANQGSEATYESGFVIDKFPISRPNLTFSTLTVSNMSPEDSSIYLCSVATGLYGYTFGSGTRLTVV.

The rearrangement joins TRBV11-2 to TRBJ1-1, with a weak D call TRBD1 (5 bases). Germline loops: CDR1 SGHAT, CDR2 FQNNGV. The CDR3 contains 16 residues. The V gene lost 2 bases and the J gene lost 1 base, with 14 bases spanning the gap. CDR3 bases: TGTGCCAGCAGCTTACGTACACCGGGGGGGAACACTGAAGCTTTCTTT. Residues: CASSLRTPGGNTEAFF.